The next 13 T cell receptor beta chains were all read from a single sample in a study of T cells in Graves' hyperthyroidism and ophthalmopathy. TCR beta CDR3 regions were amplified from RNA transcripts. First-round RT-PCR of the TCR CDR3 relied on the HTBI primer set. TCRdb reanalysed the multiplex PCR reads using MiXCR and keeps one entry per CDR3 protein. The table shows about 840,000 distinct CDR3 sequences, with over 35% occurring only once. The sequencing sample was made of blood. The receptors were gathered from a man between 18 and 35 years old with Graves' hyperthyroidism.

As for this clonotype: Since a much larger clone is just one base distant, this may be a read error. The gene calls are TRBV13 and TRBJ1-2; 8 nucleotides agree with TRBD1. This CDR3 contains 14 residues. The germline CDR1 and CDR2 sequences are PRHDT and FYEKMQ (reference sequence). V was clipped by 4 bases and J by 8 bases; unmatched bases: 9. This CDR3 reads CASSSGQGNVGYTF. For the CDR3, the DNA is TGTGCCAGCAGCTCAGGACAGGGAAATGTAGGCTACACCTTC.

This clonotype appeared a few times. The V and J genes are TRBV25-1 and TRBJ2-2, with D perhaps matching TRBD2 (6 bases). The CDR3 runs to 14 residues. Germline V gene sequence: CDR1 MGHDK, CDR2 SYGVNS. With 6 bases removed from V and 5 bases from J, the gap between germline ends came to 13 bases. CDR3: CASRSYRGTGELFF. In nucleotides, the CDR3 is TGTGCCAGCAGATCGTATCGGGGGACCGGGGAGCTGTTTTTT.

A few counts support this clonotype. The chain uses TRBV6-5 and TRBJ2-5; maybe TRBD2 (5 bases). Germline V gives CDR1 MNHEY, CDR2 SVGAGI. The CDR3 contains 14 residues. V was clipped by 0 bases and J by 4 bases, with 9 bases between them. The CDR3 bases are TGTGCCAGCAGTTACTCTGGGAGAACAGAGACCCAGTACTTC. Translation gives CASSYSGRTETQYF.

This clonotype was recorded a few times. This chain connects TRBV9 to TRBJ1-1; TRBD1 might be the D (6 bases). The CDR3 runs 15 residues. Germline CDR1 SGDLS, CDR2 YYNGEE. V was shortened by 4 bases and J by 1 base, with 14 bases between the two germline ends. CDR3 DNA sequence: TGTGCCAGCAGCTTATGGGGGACAAGGAACACTGAAGCTTTCTTT. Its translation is CASSLWGTRNTEAFF.

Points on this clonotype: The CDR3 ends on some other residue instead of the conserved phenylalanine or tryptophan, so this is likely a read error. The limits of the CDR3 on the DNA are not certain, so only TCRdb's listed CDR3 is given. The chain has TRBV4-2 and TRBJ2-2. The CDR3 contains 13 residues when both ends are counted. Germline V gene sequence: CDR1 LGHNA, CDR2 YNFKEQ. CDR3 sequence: CASSPGYTGELYV.

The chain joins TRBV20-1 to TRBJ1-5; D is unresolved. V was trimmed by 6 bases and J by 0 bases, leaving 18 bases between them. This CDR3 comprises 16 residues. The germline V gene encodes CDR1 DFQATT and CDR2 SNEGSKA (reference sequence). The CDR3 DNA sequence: TGCAGTGCCAGTAGTATGTCAGGAGATAGCAATCAGCCCCAGCATTTT. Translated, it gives CSASSMSGDSNQPQHF.

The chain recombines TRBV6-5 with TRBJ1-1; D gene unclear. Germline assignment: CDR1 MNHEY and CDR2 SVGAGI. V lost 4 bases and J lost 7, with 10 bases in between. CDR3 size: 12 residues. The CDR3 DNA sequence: TGTGCCAGCAGTTGGGTGACGGATGAAGCTTTCTTT. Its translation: CASSWVTDEAFF.

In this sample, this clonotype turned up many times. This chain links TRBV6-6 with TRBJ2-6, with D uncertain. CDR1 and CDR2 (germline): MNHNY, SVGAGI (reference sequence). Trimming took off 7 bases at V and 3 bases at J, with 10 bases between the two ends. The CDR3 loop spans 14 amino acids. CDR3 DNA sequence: TGTGCCAGCAAGGTGTCCGGTGGGGCCAACGTCCTGACTTTC. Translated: CASKVSGGANVLTF.

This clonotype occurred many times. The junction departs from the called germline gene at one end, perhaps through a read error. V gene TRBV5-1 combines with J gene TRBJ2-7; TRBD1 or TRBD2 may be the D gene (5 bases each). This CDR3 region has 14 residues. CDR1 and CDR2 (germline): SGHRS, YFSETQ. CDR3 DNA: TGTGCCAGCAGCTTAGTGGGACCGTCCTACGAGCAGTACTTC. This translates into CASSLVGPSYEQYF.

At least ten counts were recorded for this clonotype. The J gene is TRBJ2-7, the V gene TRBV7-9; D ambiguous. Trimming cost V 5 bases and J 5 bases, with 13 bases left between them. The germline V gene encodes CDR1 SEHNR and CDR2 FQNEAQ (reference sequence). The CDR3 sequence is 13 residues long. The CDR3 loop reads CASSPLRVDEQYF. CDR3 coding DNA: TGTGCCAGCAGCCCCTTACGGGTCGACGAGCAGTACTTC. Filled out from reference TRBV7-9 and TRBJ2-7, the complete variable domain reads DTGVSQNPRHKITKRGQNVTFRCDPISEHNRLYWYRQTLGQGPEFLTYFQNEAQLEKSRLLSDRFSAERPKGSFSTLEIQRTEQGDSAMYLCASSPLRVDEQYFGPGTRLTVT.

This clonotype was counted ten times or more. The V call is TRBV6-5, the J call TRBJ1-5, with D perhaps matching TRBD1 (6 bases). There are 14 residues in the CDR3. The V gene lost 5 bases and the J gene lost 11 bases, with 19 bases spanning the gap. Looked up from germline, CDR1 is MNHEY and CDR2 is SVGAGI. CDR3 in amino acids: CASSEGGAAWTQHF. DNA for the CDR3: TGTGCCAGCAGTGAAGGGGGTGCAGCGTGGACCCAGCATTTT.

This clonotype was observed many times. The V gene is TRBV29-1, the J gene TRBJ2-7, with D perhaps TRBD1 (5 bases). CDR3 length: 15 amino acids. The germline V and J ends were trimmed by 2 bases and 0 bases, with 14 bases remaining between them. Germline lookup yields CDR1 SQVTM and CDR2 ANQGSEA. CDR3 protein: CSVENGHGSSYEQYF. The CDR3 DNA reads TGCAGCGTTGAAAACGGACATGGCAGCTCCTACGAGCAGTACTTC.

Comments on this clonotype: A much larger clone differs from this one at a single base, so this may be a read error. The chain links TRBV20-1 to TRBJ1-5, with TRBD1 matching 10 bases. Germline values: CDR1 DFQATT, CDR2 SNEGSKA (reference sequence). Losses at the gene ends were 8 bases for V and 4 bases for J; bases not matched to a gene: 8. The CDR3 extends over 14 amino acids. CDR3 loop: CSTLKGQGNQPQHF. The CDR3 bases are TGCAGTACTTTGAAGGGACAGGGGAATCAGCCCCAGCATTTT.